This record concerns one TCR beta chain sequence. Its cognate antigen has yet to be identified. The record has no base qualities; no much larger clone is one base away. The donors were healthy, HIV-negative adults who had no recently reported acute infections or vaccinations. Every donor was a Caucasian adult living in Nashville, Tennessee, USA. Magnetic negative selection was used to enrich CD4+ T cells, after which naive cells were positively selected on CD45RA and the negative fraction became the memory subset. Blood was obtained by leukapheresis, after which PBMCs were separated by Ficoll-Histopaque density gradient centrifugation and cryopreserved in liquid nitrogen vapor phase. Analytical flow cytometry was used to check the purity and quantity of every magnetically sorted T cell population. Genomic DNA was isolated from every sorted fraction and measured by UV absorbance on a Nanodrop 2000c.

Reading the germline V gene gives CDR1 SGHAT and CDR2 FQNNGV. At the junction V is shortened by 3 bases and J by 6 bases; bases outside the gene matches: 11. The CDR3 spans 16 residues, from the cysteine through the phenylalanine. Here the CDR3 DNA is all that survives: 48 bases in frame from base 1. The source of the sample is a study of shared clonotypes between healthy human individuals (dated by TCRdb to about 2020). For the wider study: The cohort included a few men and a couple of women between 18 and 49 years of age. For each donor, three plates each were used for CD4 naive and CD4 memory, two plates were used for CD8 naive, and one plate was used for CD8 memory. To estimate repertoire size and how much clonotype sharing occurs between individuals, the study deeply sequenced the blood TCR repertoires of roughly 5 healthy adults. Each donor's leukapheresis produced roughly between roughly 0.94 and 9.5 billion PBMCs. Different laboratories and diverse techniques were used to prepare libraries and sequence TCR repertoires, to increase sequencing depth and limit assay-specific biases. General findings and caveats noted by the study authors: Only blood was sampled, and tissue TCR repertoires likely differ from those in blood. Compared with non-shared clonotypes, the clonotypes found in all four sorted-subset donors had higher generation probabilities. Because the study included only a small number of donors, the genetic and exposure-history diversity represented was limited. Based on pairwise subsampling, the degree of clonotype sharing among donors was expected to be affected by sequencing depth. Even with the large sequencing depth, rarefaction of the sorted-subset datasets indicated that sequencing was incomplete. Larger estimated clonotype richness was generally found for naive subsets than for memory subsets. Sharing across a few donors was observed for about 5% of naive CD4, under 4% of naive CD8, roughly 2.3% of memory CD4, and less than 0.45% of memory CD8 clonotypes.

TCR CDR3 regions were amplified from genomic DNA by multiplex PCR using the deep immunoSEQ assay. Extracted genomic DNA from each cell subset was spread evenly across all wells of several immunoSEQ 96-well plates, with each plate serving as a replicate. Each replicate PCR for sorted subsets received 150 to 250 ng genomic DNA, equal to tens of thousands of T cell genomes. Purified libraries were measured with a Qubit 3.0 fluorometer, size-checked on a Bioanalyzer 2100, and measured again with the KAPA Library Quantification kit. Each immunoSEQ 96-well plate was sequenced on its own single-read 150-cycle Illumina NextSeq 550 flow cell. Per the original workflow: The immunoSEQ output contained only junctional sequences without quality scores, so filtering could not match that applied to full-length reads. Sequences were annotated with PyIR, a Python wrapper for IgBLAST v1.9, and V/J genes and CDR3 were assigned using IMGT germline references. Reads were removed for weak V/J assignments (E-value above 1e-6), missing CDR3, stop codons, out-of-frame junctions, or ambiguous translated residues. V3J clonotypes were defined by identical inferred V gene, J gene, and CDR3 amino acid sequence. Percentage overlap between repertoires was computed as shared unique clonotypes divided by the size of the smaller repertoire. Richness of each repertoire was evaluated using RTK rarefaction, the Chao1 estimator, and Recon v2.1 estimates of unobserved clonotypes. OLGA was used to compute generation probabilities for all TCRbeta clonotypes that the gDNA method yielded from four donors. TCRdb stores this immuneACCESS table with in-frame sequences only. Part of the clones is absent; in the studies checked, under half of the shortfall reflects unresolved V genes, and no reason is known for the rest. The V and J calls and the clone size are those of that table, but D and trimming were determined from the DNA. The sample table records around 700,000 clones; around 72% of these occur just once. Clones ranked in the top ten supply around 1.8% of the sample.

Sequencing used memory CD4+ T cells sorted from blood. This specimen's cell subset or site label, per the study, means: CD45RA-negative fraction. The TCR sequence derives from a woman aged 25 to 39 in good health. The chain couples TRBV11-2 to TRBJ2-7, with 10 bases aligning to TRBD1. The CDR3 has the sequence CASSFTIGTGEGEQYF. The DNA is TGTGCCAGCAGCTTTACGATTGGGACAGGGGAAGGCGAGCAGTACTTC.